This is a list of T cell receptor beta chains from one sample in a study of siplizumab effects on memory and regulatory T cells. These receptors have no identified antigens. Data came from immunoSEQ multiplex PCR; TCRdb stores just in-frame clones and leaves some out. The sample has nearly 4,500 clones, about 47% seen once. The material sequenced was CFSE-low (dividing) CD4+ T cells sorted from an allogeneic mixed lymphocyte reaction. The origin of the receptors is a human donor in good health; the cells came from an allogeneic mixed lymphocyte reaction. Some clones in this sample may be carry-over from other donors' samples. CDR3s include the opening cysteine and the closing phenylalanine or tryptophan. Each record gives: V gene, D gene, J gene, clone size, CDR3 DNA, CDR3 protein. The D gene is left open where the match is weak. Where a row states a size, it is once, few, many or the class of an expanded clone; other rows omit it.

TRBV5-1,.,TRBJ1-1,medium-sized,TGCGCCAGCAGCTTGGTTCCAGTTATGAACACTGAAGCTTTCTTT,CASSLVPVMNTEAFF
TRBV12-5,.,TRBJ2-6,few,TGTGCTAGTGGCGGGACATCACCCAACGTCCTGACTTTC,CASGGTSPNVLTF
TRBV15,.,TRBJ2-7,.,TGTGCCACCAGCAGAGATCGGGTGGGCGGGACCTACGAGCAGTACTTC,CATSRDRVGGTYEQYF
TRBV6-6,.,TRBJ1-2,few,TGTGCCAGCTCCCAGACAGGCATTAACTATGGCTACACCTTC,CASSQTGINYGYTF
TRBV7-9,.,TRBJ2-7,.,TGTGCCAGCAGCTTCCCAGCCAGCCCCTACGAGCAGTACTTC,CASSFPASPYEQYF
TRBV7-2,.,TRBJ2-2,few,TGTGCCAGCAGCCCTCTAGCGAACACCGGGGAGCTGTTTTTT,CASSPLANTGELFF
TRBV6-1,.,TRBJ1-1,.,TGTGCCAGCACGCGTGGACAGCTGAACACTGAAGCTTTCTTT,CASTRGQLNTEAFF
TRBV19,TRBD1,TRBJ1-1,few,TGTGCCAGTAGTACTAACCTAGACAGGGCCAACACTGAAGCTTTCTTT,CASSTNLDRANTEAFF
TRBV19,TRBD2,TRBJ2-1,few,TGTGCCAGTAGTTCCGAGAGTTCTCTAGCGGGGGTCCGGGAGCAGTTCTTC,CASSSESSLAGVREQFF
TRBV6-6,.,TRBJ2-3,.,TGTGCCAGCGCCCTGAAGGGATGGCAGGGCACGCAGTATTTT,CASALKGWQGTQYF
TRBV11-2,.,TRBJ1-4,.,TGTGCCAGCAGATTCGGACCTGGTCCTTTAAAACTGTTTTTT,CASRFGPGPLKLFF
TRBV19,TRBD2,TRBJ2-4,.,TGTGCCAGTAGTAAGGGACTAGCGGGGCTAGCCAAAAACATTCAGTACTTC,CASSKGLAGLAKNIQYF
TRBV10-2,.,TRBJ2-5,few,TGCGCCAGCAGACTTGGGGGCGGAGAGACCCAGTACTTC,CASRLGGGETQYF
TRBV2,.,TRBJ2-3,.,TGTGCCAGCAGTGGTAGCTCAGATACGCAGTATTTT,CASSGSSDTQYF
TRBV29-1,.,TRBJ2-7,medium-sized,TGCAGCGTTGGTTCTCGTACAGGCTTACCGTACGAGCAGTACTTC,CSVGSRTGLPYEQYF
TRBV10-3,TRBD2,TRBJ2-5,.,TGTGCCATCAGTGAGTCGTGGGGGGGAGGAGAGACCCAGTACTTC,CAISESWGGGETQYF
TRBV5-1,TRBD1,TRBJ2-7,medium-sized,TGCGCCAGCAGCTCGGGACAGGCCCACGAGCAGTACTTC,CASSSGQAHEQYF
TRBV29-1,.,TRBJ1-2,.,TGCAGCGTAGGGGCTGACAGGAGATTTAACTATGGCTACACCTTC,CSVGADRRFNYGYTF